This T cell receptor beta chain appears in the sequencing data of a study of blood T cell repertoires in COVID-19. Under the authors' procedure: Cell counts per sample came from amplifying reference gene primers. The repertoire was sequenced with immunoSEQ multiplex PCR; TCRdb's copy has only in-frame clones and lacks some. V and J calls and clone size come straight from that table; D and trimming were deduced from the DNA. The repertoire holds 140,000 or so clones, with over 70% as singletons. This CDR3 contains 13 residues. CDR1 and CDR2 (germline): WNHNN, SYGVQD (reference sequence). After removal of 7 bases from V and 5 bases from J, the junction contained 3 bases not matched to a gene. The age range of participants was about 18 to 89 years, with residence in about 25 US areas.

The clonotype was recovered from a man aged 55 to 69 who had recovered from COVID-19. This chain uses TRBV10-1 with TRBJ2-1, with 9 bases matching TRBD2. What was sequenced was PBMCs or T cells enriched from blood (not recorded which). The CDR3, as DNA: TGCGCCAGCATGGCGGGGGGGAACAATGAGCAGTTCTTC. Translating it yields CASMAGGNNEQFF.